The 7 T cell receptor beta chains below come from one sample, sequenced in a study of T cell repertoires in cytomegalovirus infection. TCRdb used MiXCR to reprocess the reads, holding one entry per CDR3 protein. Here the sample spans about 890,000 distinct CDR3 sequences, around 32% being singletons. These receptors have no identified antigens. The starting material was cultured CD8+ T cells from PBMCs, obtained from culture after CMV antigen stimulation. The receptors originated from a human donor in good health (CMV status not recorded). Some clones in this sample may be carry-over from other donors' samples.

The chain uses TRBV4-2 and TRBJ1-4; D is ambiguous. The germline gives CDR1 LGHNA, CDR2 YNFKEQ. Trimming pared 0 bases from V and 9 bases from J, leaving 5 bases between. The CDR3 totals 12 residues. The CDR3 DNA reads as TGTGCCAGCAGCCAAGATCCCCAAAAACTGTTTTTT. It translates to CASSQDPQKLFF.

V usage is TRBV7-9 and J usage is TRBJ1-2, with D uncertain. V was pared by 5 bases and J by 3 bases, with 10 bases between. Per germline, CDR1 SEHNR and CDR2 FQNEAQ (reference sequence). This CDR3 region has 13 residues. The DNA for the CDR3 is TGTGCCAGCAGCGAGCCCGGCCACTATGGCTACACCTTC. It yields the protein CASSEPGHYGYTF. Supplemented by reference TRBV7-9 and TRBJ1-2, the full variable domain reads DTGVSQNPRHKITKRGQNVTFRCDPISEHNRLYWYRQTLGQGPEFLTYFQNEAQLEKSRLLSDRFSAERPKGSFSTLEIQRTEQGDSAMYLCASSEPGHYGYTFGSGTRLTVV.

The chain recombines TRBV4-3 with TRBJ2-1; 9 nucleotides align to TRBD2. Germline CDR1 is LGHNA and CDR2 is YSLEER. V was clipped by 1 base and J by 6 bases; unmatched bases: 7. The CDR3 spans 16 residues. For the CDR3, the DNA is TGCGCCAGCAGCCAAGCCCGAGCGGGGGGTTCCAATGAGCAGTTCTTC. Protein product: CASSQARAGGSNEQFF.

To note about this clonotype: A much larger clone differs from this one at a single base, so this may be a read error. The V and J genes are TRBV14 and TRBJ2-7, with TRBD1 matching 7 bases. This CDR3 comprises 14 residues. Germline V gene lookup returns CDR1 SGHDN and CDR2 FVKESK. V lost 3 bases to trimming and J lost 3 bases; unmatched junction nucleotides: 5. The CDR3, as DNA: TGTGCCAGCAGCCACCCGGGACAGTACTACGAGCAGTACTTC. This codes for CASSHPGQYYEQYF.

This clonotype was observed at least ten times. The chain couples TRBV7-2 to TRBJ1-2; 7 bases line up with TRBD1. The V and J ends lost 5 bases and 6 bases, in that order; junction bases with no gene match: 18. In germline, CDR1 is SGHTA, CDR2 FQGNSA. The CDR3 runs 17 residues. CDR3 bases: TGTGCCAGCAGCCGCCGAAGCCCCGGACAGGCGCCCCATGGCTACACCTTC. This codes for CASSRRSPGQAPHGYTF.

The J gene is TRBJ1-5, the V gene TRBV7-9, with D possibly matching TRBD1 (5 bases). Trimming shortened V by 5 bases and J by 5 bases, and 10 bases separated the two germline ends. This CDR3 has 13 amino acids. Germline-derived CDR1 and CDR2 are SEHNR and FQNEAQ (reference sequence). CDR3 protein: CASSNTGYQPQHF. CDR3 bases: TGTGCCAGCAGCAACACAGGTTATCAGCCCCAGCATTTT.

The rearrangement joins TRBV7-3 to TRBJ1-5; D may be TRBD1 (5 bases). Germline V gene sequence: CDR1 SGHTA, CDR2 FQGTGA. V gave up 2 bases and J gave up 0 bases, with 14 bases separating them. This CDR3 region has 17 residues. CDR3 nucleotide sequence: TGTGCCAGCAGCTTAGACCTGGGGGGTAATAGCAATCAGCCCCAGCATTTT. It specifies CASSLDLGGNSNQPQHF.